The 25 T cell receptor beta chains listed next were all sequenced from one sample in a study of blood T cell repertoires in COVID-19. TCRdb keeps only in-frame clones here, not all; method: immunoSEQ multiplex PCR. The repertoire includes 250,000 to 300,000 clones, around nine tenths of them detected once, and 1.1% sits in the top ten. Sequencing was carried out using PBMCs or T cells enriched from blood (not recorded which). The receptor set was obtained from a woman aged 25 to 39 who had recovered from COVID-19.

This clone was detected once. J is TRBJ1-5 and V is TRBV28; the match to TRBD1 covers 7 bases. Germline values: CDR1 MDHEN, CDR2 SYDVKM. Germline trimming cut 5 bases from V and 0 bases from J; bases unmatched to any gene: 10. The CDR3 has 17 amino acids. For the CDR3, the DNA is TGTGCCAGCAGTCTGCGGACAGGTTCTTATAGCAATCAGCCCCAGCATTTT. Amino acids: CASSLRTGSYSNQPQHF.

The V gene is TRBV13, the J gene TRBJ2-1, with 15 positions matching TRBD2. From germline, CDR1 is PRHDT and CDR2 FYEKMQ (reference sequence). Trimming at V came to 3 bases and at J to 8 bases, leaving 11 bases not matched to a gene. The CDR3 spans 18 residues. Written as DNA, the CDR3 is TGTGCCAGCAGCTTTGCCCCCGGGACTAGCGGGAGGAGCTATGAGCAGTTCTTC. It specifies CASSFAPGTSGRSYEQFF. The full variable domain, completed using reference TRBV13 and TRBJ2-1, is AAGVIQSPRHLIKEKRETATLKCYPIPRHDTVYWYQQGPGQDPQFLISFYEKMQSDKGSIPDRFSAQQFSDYHSELNMSSLELGDSALYFCASSFAPGTSGRSYEQFFGPGTRLTVL.

The chain is built from TRBV7-9 and TRBJ1-3, with 8 positions matching TRBD1. The length of the CDR3 is 15 residues. V lost 5 bases, J lost 0 bases, and 3 bases stayed unmatched. Germline lookup yields CDR1 SEHNR and CDR2 FQNEAQ (reference sequence). CDR3 sequence reads: CASSRQGSSGNTIYF. The CDR3, as DNA: TGTGCCAGCAGCCGACAGGGGTCCTCTGGAAACACCATATATTTT.

The chain is built from TRBV6-5 and TRBJ2-2, with TRBD1 matching 8 bases. The CDR3 sequence is 14 residues long. Germline CDR1 is MNHEY and CDR2 is SVGAGI. The J segment lost 5 bases and the V segment lost 5 bases, leaving 4 bases of the junction unmatched. The CDR3 loop is CASSPDRGTGELFF. In DNA, the CDR3 is TGTGCCAGCAGTCCCGACAGGGGAACCGGGGAGCTGTTTTTT.

CDR3 loop: CASSIDGTGVSNQPQHF. CDR3 nucleotide sequence: TGTGCCAGTAGTATAGATGGGACAGGGGTGAGCAATCAGCCCCAGCATTTT. The chain employs TRBV19 and TRBJ1-5; 10 bases map to TRBD1. Germline V gene data show CDR1 as LNHDA and CDR2 as SQIVND (reference sequence). This CDR3 is 17 amino acids long. With 0 bases clipped from V and 1 base from J, the junction kept 3 bases outside the gene matches.

Here the CDR3 DNA reads TGTGCCAGTTCTGAGGGACAGGACTACAATGAGCAGTTCTTC. Translated, it gives CASSEGQDYNEQFF. The chain couples TRBV6-5 to TRBJ2-1; 8 nucleotides line up with TRBD1. Germline CDR1 reads MNHEY; CDR2 reads SVGAGI. The CDR3 is made up of 14 amino acids. The V segment lost 9 bases and the J segment 3 bases; nucleotides outside the gene matches: 7.

The gene calls are TRBV15 and TRBJ1-4; 9 positions match TRBD1. The CDR3 is made up of 16 amino acids. Germline-derived CDR1 and CDR2 are LNHNV and YYDKDF (reference sequence). Trimming at V came to 0 bases and at J to 7 bases, leaving 6 bases not matched to a gene. CDR3 region: CATSREGGTGLEKLFF. The CDR3 DNA reads as TGTGCCACCAGCAGAGAAGGGGGGACAGGGCTTGAAAAACTGTTTTTT.

The V gene is TRBV20-1, the J gene TRBJ1-1, with D unclear. Germline CDR1 DFQATT, CDR2 SNEGSKA (reference sequence). The CDR3 runs to 14 residues. Trimming cost V 3 bases and J 6 bases, with 17 bases left between them. The CDR3 region has the DNA TGCAGTGCTAGTCAAGGTAGAGGGTTCGCTGAAGCTTTCTTT. Translating it yields CSASQGRGFAEAFF.

The V gene is TRBV7-2, the J gene TRBJ2-1; tentative D call: TRBD1 (6 bases). V was pared by 1 base and J by 6 bases, with 13 bases between. CDR3 length: 15 amino acids. Germline-derived CDR1 and CDR2 are SGHTA and FQGNSA. In DNA form, the CDR3 reads TGTGCCAGCAGCTTAGAGTTGGTAGGGGGCAATGAGCAGTTCTTC. Translation: CASSLELVGGNEQFF.

This clone was detected ten times or more. The chain is built from TRBV27 and TRBJ2-4; D may be TRBD1 (5 bases). Per the germline V gene, CDR1 is MNHEY and CDR2 is SMNVEV (reference sequence). This CDR3 is 16 amino acids long. V lost 2 bases to trimming and J lost 0 bases, with 11 bases between them. CDR3 amino acids: CASSLVQALAKNIQYF. CDR3 sequence (DNA): TGTGCCAGCAGTTTAGTACAGGCCCTAGCCAAAAACATTCAGTACTTC.

CDR3 amino acids: CASSLQGNTGELFF. For the CDR3, the DNA is TGTGCCAGCAGCTTGCAGGGGAACACCGGGGAGCTGTTTTTT. This rearrangement joins TRBV5-4 to TRBJ2-2; D perhaps matches TRBD1 (5 bases). The CDR3 sequence is 14 residues long. Trimming removed 1 base from V and 1 base from J, with 5 bases in between. The germline V gene has CDR1 SGHNT and CDR2 YYREEE (reference sequence).

The rearrangement joins TRBV11-2 to TRBJ1-2, with TRBD1 as a possible D gene (6 bases). V was clipped by 1 base and J by 4 bases, with 10 bases between them. From germline, CDR1 is SGHAT and CDR2 FQNNGV. This CDR3 has 14 amino acids. The CDR3 sequence is CASSLVAGAYGYTF. CDR3 bases: TGTGCCAGCAGCTTAGTGGCAGGGGCCTATGGCTACACCTTC.

The J gene is TRBJ2-2, the V gene TRBV4-1, with D perhaps matching TRBD1 (6 bases). CDR3 length: 14 amino acids. Per germline, CDR1 MGHRA and CDR2 YSYEKL. V lost 4 bases and J lost 1, with 7 bases in between. This chain's CDR3 is CASSLTGNTGELFF. In nucleotides, the CDR3 is TGCGCCAGCAGCCTGACAGGGAACACCGGGGAGCTGTTTTTT.

This rearrangement joins TRBV18 to TRBJ1-2; 7 bases align to TRBD1. Germline assignment: CDR1 KGHSH and CDR2 LQKENI. Trimming removed 2 bases from V and 5 bases from J; junction bases left unmatched: 5. The CDR3 extends over 14 amino acids. Here the CDR3 DNA reads TGTGCCAGCTCACCAGAGGGGGCGGAATATGGCTACACCTTC. It translates to CASSPEGAEYGYTF.

The chain joins TRBV5-1 to TRBJ2-3; 10 nucleotides line up with TRBD1. The ends lost 3 bases at V and 3 bases at J; junction bases unmatched: 1. This CDR3 has 14 amino acids. Germline V gene lookup returns CDR1 SGHRS and CDR2 YFSETQ. CDR3 DNA sequence: TGCGCCAGCAGCTGGGACAGGGGTACAGATACGCAGTATTTT. Protein: CASSWDRGTDTQYF. Looking up the rest from reference TRBV5-1 and TRBJ2-3 gives the full variable domain: KAGVTQTPRYLIKTRGQQVTLSCSPISGHRSVSWYQQTPGQGLQFLFEYFSETQRNKGNFPGRFSGRQFSNSRSEMNVSTLELGDSALYLCASSWDRGTDTQYFGPGTRLTVL.

The chain recombines TRBV5-1 with TRBJ2-7, with 8 bases identical to TRBD1. The CDR3 length is 13 residues. J lost 8 bases, V lost 2 bases, and 6 bases had no gene match. CDR1 and CDR2 (germline): SGHRS, YFSETQ. The CDR3 loop is CASSFRQGAQQYF. CDR3 bases: TGCGCCAGCAGCTTCCGCCAGGGGGCCCAGCAGTACTTC.

The CDR3 protein is CASSYSLAPGELFF. CDR3 nucleotides: TGTGCCAGCAGTTACTCACTAGCTCCCGGGGAGCTGTTTTTT. The genes are TRBV6-5 and TRBJ2-2, with a tentative D call TRBD2 (6 bases). V gave up 0 bases and J gave up 6 bases, with 8 bases separating them. Germline assignment: CDR1 MNHEY and CDR2 SVGAGI. The CDR3 spans 14 residues.

This chain joins TRBV2 and TRBJ2-7; 7 nucleotides agree with TRBD1. CDR1 and CDR2 from the germline V gene are SNHLY and FYNNEI. The CDR3 totals 15 residues. V shed 6 bases and J 2 bases; nucleotides not matched to a gene: 10. This chain's CDR3 is CASRSRTGGAYEQYF. DNA of the CDR3: TGTGCCAGCAGGAGTAGGACAGGTGGGGCCTACGAGCAGTACTTC.

This clone appeared once. CDR3: CASSPTSGLAGYNEQFF. Here the CDR3 DNA reads TGTGCCAGCAGCCCCACCTCGGGACTAGCGGGATACAATGAGCAGTTCTTC. This sequence joins TRBV4-2 and TRBJ2-1; TRBD2 matches 13 bases. J gave up 4 bases and V 4 bases, and 7 bases lay outside the gene matches. The CDR3 contains 17 residues. Germline assignment: CDR1 LGHNA and CDR2 YNFKEQ.

The chain combines TRBV28 with TRBJ1-1, with D tentatively TRBD1 (6 bases). Germline CDR1 MDHEN, CDR2 SYDVKM. Deletions cut 8 bases from V and 13 bases from J, with 17 bases between. The CDR3 sequence is 11 residues long. The DNA for the CDR3 is TGTGCCAGCGGGGACATCCCAAGGGGTTTCTTT. It yields the protein CASGDIPRGFF.

This chain joins TRBV11-1 and TRBJ2-1; D is possibly TRBD2 (6 bases). Germline lookup yields CDR1 SGHAT and CDR2 FQDESV (reference sequence). The CDR3 is 14 residues long. Trimming stripped 6 bases from V and 4 bases from J, with 13 bases between. CDR3 sequence reads: CASSLRDSYNEQFF. CDR3 nucleotide sequence: TGTGCCAGCAGTCTCCGGGACTCATACAATGAGCAGTTCTTC. The full variable domain, in which reference TRBV11-1 and TRBJ2-1 provide the parts outside the CDR3, is EAEVAQSPRYKITEKSQAVAFWCDPISGHATLYWYRQILGQGPELLVQFQDESVVDDSQLPKDRFSAERLKGVDSTLKIQPAELGDSAMYLCASSLRDSYNEQFFGPGTRLTVL.

This clone appeared many times. This sequence joins TRBV7-2 and TRBJ2-1; 9 bases align to TRBD2. V lost 0 bases and J lost 0; bases outside the gene matches: 3. The CDR3 has 17 residues. Germline CDR1 SGHTA, CDR2 FQGNSA. Written as DNA, the CDR3 is TGTGCCAGCAGCTTAGCGATTAGCGGGAGCTCCTACAATGAGCAGTTCTTC. Amino acids: CASSLAISGSSYNEQFF.

CDR3 sequence: CASSYDGSRIEQYF. CDR3 coding DNA: TGTGCCAGCAGTTATGACGGGAGCCGCATAGAGCAGTACTTC. The chain combines TRBV6-2 or TRBV6-3 with TRBJ2-7; maybe TRBD2 (6 bases). The CDR3 spans 14 residues. The ends were cut back, 3 bases at V and 7 bases at J, with 16 bases in the middle. CDR1 MNHEY and CDR2 SVGEGT come from the germline V gene.

V and J are TRBV3-1 (or the pseudogene TRBV3-2) and TRBJ2-2; D gene unclear. The V gene lost 4 bases and the J gene lost 6 bases, with 6 bases spanning the gap. Looked up from germline, CDR1 is LGHDT and CDR2 is YNNKEL (reference sequence). The CDR3 loop spans 12 amino acids. Here the CDR3 DNA reads TGTGCCAGCAGCCCTGGGCCCGGGGAGCTGTTTTTT. It is translated as CASSPGPGELFF.

The CDR3 loop is CASEASLGLNTEAFF. CDR3 nucleotides: TGTGCCAGTGAGGCGTCACTAGGACTGAACACTGAAGCTTTCTTT. The chain carries TRBV6-5 and TRBJ1-1, with D unresolved. With 9 bases removed from V and 0 bases from J, the gap between germline ends came to 17 bases. CDR3 length: 15 amino acids. Germline V lookup: CDR1 MNHEY, CDR2 SVGAGI.